Listed below are T cell receptor beta chains from one sample, sequenced in a study of human thymus T cells. Using immunoSEQ multiplex PCR, the repertoire was profiled, and TCRdb retains in-frame clones only, with some absent. Among some 120,000 clones, about 94% were seen once, and the ten largest hold roughly 0.024%. Sequences were obtained from thymus tissue. All receptors come from a boy under two years old with a congenital heart defect but otherwise immunologically healthy. Both conserved end residues are part of each CDR3. D genes are given only for firm matches.

v_gene	d_gene	j_gene	CDR3nt	CDR3aa
TRBV6-5	.	TRBJ1-1	TGTGCCAGCAGTTCCCCGGGCACTGAAGCTTTCTTT	CASSSPGTEAFF
TRBV7-2	TRBD1	TRBJ2-5	TGTGCCAGCAGCCCTATCCGGGACAGGGGGCCCCGACAAGAGACCCAGTACTTC	CASSPIRDRGPRQETQYF
TRBV5-1	TRBD2	TRBJ2-3	TGCGCCAGCAGCTCGCCTTCTAGCGGGGGCCCAACAGATACGCAGTATTTT	CASSSPSSGGPTDTQYF
TRBV27	.	TRBJ2-5	TGTGCCAGCAGTCCACCGGACAGAAACTCCCAAGAGACCCAGTACTTC	CASSPPDRNSQETQYF
TRBV30	.	TRBJ1-3	TGTGCCTGGAGTTCATTAAACACCATATATTTT	CAWSSLNTIYF
TRBV4-1	TRBD1	TRBJ2-4	TGCGCCAGCAGCCAAGAAGGGGGCAGTAGGATAGCCAAAAACATTCAGTACTTC	CASSQEGGSRIAKNIQYF
TRBV2	.	TRBJ2-7	TGTGCCAGCAGTGACACTCAGAGCTCCTACGAGCAGTACTTC	CASSDTQSSYEQYF
TRBV4-3	TRBD1	TRBJ1-1	TGCGCCAGCAGCCGAAAGACAGGGGAGAACACTGAAGCTTTCTTT	CASSRKTGENTEAFF
TRBV4-3	TRBD2	TRBJ2-1	TGCGCCAGCAGCCAAGGGACGGCGGGGGGGCTTTATGAGCAGTTCTTC	CASSQGTAGGLYEQFF
TRBV4-2	.	TRBJ1-1	TGTGCCAGCAGCCCTCGGGGCCTTGGCATGGGGAACACTGAAGCTTTCTTT	CASSPRGLGMGNTEAFF